The entry below describes one TCR beta chain. Constant-region reverse primers amplified full-length variable regions, followed by semi-nested Nested Universal Primer A PCR. Via MiXCR, TCRdb re-called the 5' RACE reads, giving one row per CDR3 protein. This sample carries about 6,000 distinct CDR3 sequences, 50% to 60% of them seen once, and the ten largest clones take around an eighth. Naive CD4+ cells had CD25+ Tregs removed. CDR1 is MNHEY and CDR2 is SVGEGT in the germline V gene. The V end lost 7 bases, the J end lost 5 bases, and 24 bases lay between the germline ends. This CDR3 spans 16 amino acids.

This chain uses TRBV6-2 or TRBV6-3 with TRBJ2-7; D is ambiguous. The sequence came from a female donor with breast cancer. The sequencing input was naive CD4+ T cells sorted from blood. The subset is: naive CD4+ T cells, CD4+CD45RA+CD25-. The CDR3 region is CASTHAYRGGAHEQYF. The CDR3 nucleotides are TGTGCCAGCACCCACGCTTACCGTGGCGGTGCCCACGAGCAGTACTTC.